The 21 T cell receptor beta chains given below trace back to one sample, sequenced in a study of T cell responses to AZD1222 COVID-19 vaccine. Some clones are missing from TCRdb's copy, which holds only in-frame ones; the method was immunoSEQ multiplex PCR. The data contain 25,000 to 35,000 clones, approximately 89% of them seen just once; the ten biggest clones take up under 60%. Sequencing was performed on peripheral blood, taken on day 0 of AZD1222 vaccination. These receptors were taken from an adult in good health.

The rearrangement links TRBV2 to TRBJ1-6; 7 bases align to TRBD1. Trimming took 5 bases from V and 6 from J; bases not matched to a gene: 4. The CDR3 covers 14 residues. Germline values: CDR1 SNHLY, CDR2 FYNNEI. The CDR3 DNA reads TGTGCCAGCAGTCGGTGGGACAGTAATTCACCCCTCCACTTT. This gives the protein CASSRWDSNSPLHF.

The genes are TRBV20-1 and TRBJ1-1; no firm D call. The CDR3 sequence is 16 residues long. Germline loops: CDR1 DFQATT, CDR2 SNEGSKA (reference sequence). V was pared by 3 bases and J by 0 bases, with 17 bases between. CDR3 bases: TGCAGTGCTAGTCTGCCGGGTGGGATGATGAACACTGAAGCTTTCTTT. It translates to CSASLPGGMMNTEAFF.

The gene calls are TRBV9 and TRBJ1-1; D is unresolved. The germline V gene encodes CDR1 SGDLS and CDR2 YYNGEE. The CDR3 has 13 amino acids. Trimming took off 4 bases at V and 3 bases at J, with 10 bases between the two ends. The CDR3 region is CASSPGLYTEAFF. The CDR3 DNA is TGTGCCAGCAGCCCCGGACTTTACACTGAAGCTTTCTTT.

The chain combines TRBV10-3 with TRBJ1-5, with TRBD1 matching over 10 bases. There are 16 residues in the CDR3. Germline CDR1 reads ENHRY; CDR2 reads SYGVKD. Trimming removed 8 bases from V and 3 bases from J; junction bases left unmatched: 10. CDR3: CAISSDRGQTNQPQHF. The CDR3 DNA sequence: TGTGCCATCTCTAGCGACAGGGGGCAGACCAATCAGCCCCAGCATTTT.

The CDR3 DNA follows: TGTGCCGGGGGACAGGGGGCGTTTGAGACCCAGTACTTC. This codes for CAGGQGAFETQYF. This rearrangement joins TRBV2 to TRBJ2-5; 12 bases are a match to TRBD1. This CDR3 region has 13 residues. The germline V gene encodes CDR1 SNHLY and CDR2 FYNNEI. V trimming: 11 bases; J trimming: 5 bases; junction bases outside the gene matches: 6.

This clone appeared a single time. The CDR3 here is CASKGGGGNTIYF. Here the CDR3 DNA reads TGTGCCAGCAAGGGAGGGGGTGGAAACACCATATATTTT. J is TRBJ1-3 and V is TRBV6-5; possibly TRBD1 for D (6 bases). CDR3 size: 13 residues. Trimming cost V 7 bases and J 3 bases, with 10 bases left between them. Per the germline V gene, CDR1 is MNHEY and CDR2 is SVGAGI.

The rearrangement links TRBV5-1 to TRBJ2-7; D is uncertain. This CDR3 contains 14 residues. Germline assignment: CDR1 SGHRS and CDR2 YFSETQ. The germline V and J ends were trimmed by 0 bases and 2 bases, with 9 bases remaining between them. The CDR3 protein is CASSLGVVTYEQYF. The DNA for the CDR3 is TGCGCCAGCAGCTTGGGTGTGGTAACCTACGAGCAGTACTTC.

The genes are TRBV19 and TRBJ1-2, with TRBD1 matching over 8 bases. The CDR3 loop spans 15 amino acids. The ends lost 5 bases at V and 0 bases at J; junction bases unmatched: 5. CDR1 LNHDA and CDR2 SQIVND come from the germline V gene (reference sequence). Here the CDR3 reads CASSGQGLANYGYTF. CDR3 nucleotides: TGTGCCAGTAGTGGACAGGGACTAGCTAACTATGGCTACACCTTC. Together with reference TRBV19 and TRBJ1-2, the CDR3 gives the full variable domain: DGGITQSPKYLFRKEGQNVTLSCEQNLNHDAMYWYRQDPGQGLRLIYYSQIVNDFQKGDIAEGYSVSREKKESFPLTVTSAQKNPTAFYLCASSGQGLANYGYTFGSGTRLTVV.

The chain has TRBV7-2 and TRBJ1-5, with D perhaps matching TRBD1 (6 bases). The V gene lost 2 bases and the J gene lost 5 bases, with 7 bases spanning the gap. CDR1 and CDR2 from the germline V gene are SGHTA and FQGNSA. The CDR3 runs to 13 residues. In nucleotides, the CDR3 is TGTGCCAGCAGCTTAAACAGGGATCAGCCCCAGCATTTT. This codes for CASSLNRDQPQHF.

The rearrangement uses TRBV7-9 and TRBJ1-4, with D maybe TRBD1 (6 bases). With 5 bases removed from V and 5 bases from J, the gap between germline ends came to 15 bases. In germline, CDR1 is SEHNR, CDR2 FQNEAQ (reference sequence). There are 15 residues in the CDR3. This CDR3 reads CASSNRVFGNEKLFF. CDR3 bases: TGTGCCAGCAGCAACAGGGTCTTTGGGAATGAAAAACTGTTTTTT.

The chain couples TRBV28 to TRBJ1-3; weak D call: TRBD1 (5 bases). The CDR3 length is 12 residues. V was cut by 8 bases and J by 4 bases, with 9 bases left in between. Per germline, CDR1 MDHEN and CDR2 SYDVKM. The CDR3 DNA reads TGTGCCAGCGGGGGTTCAGGAAACACCATATATTTT. The encoded protein is CASGGSGNTIYF.

V usage is TRBV7-2 and J usage is TRBJ2-3, with 12 bases that match TRBD2. V shed 5 bases, J shed 2 bases, and the junction held 5 bases outside the gene matches. CDR3 length: 16 amino acids. Germline-derived CDR1 and CDR2 are SGHTA and FQGNSA. CDR3 loop: CASSPGLAGFTDTQYF. The CDR3 DNA is TGTGCCAGCAGCCCCGGACTAGCGGGATTCACAGATACGCAGTATTTT.

J is TRBJ2-3 and V is TRBV28, with D unclear. Trimming removed 6 bases from V and 1 base from J, with 14 bases in between. Per the germline V gene, CDR1 is MDHEN and CDR2 is SYDVKM. The CDR3 consists of 15 residues. CDR3 amino acids: CASRSGPAGTDTQYF. In DNA form, the CDR3 reads TGTGCCAGCAGGTCTGGCCCCGCGGGCACAGATACGCAGTATTTT.

The chain has TRBV3-1 (or the pseudogene TRBV3-2) and TRBJ2-5; TRBD2 agrees at 12 bases. The V gene end was trimmed by 3 bases and the J gene end by 5 bases; junction bases not matched to a gene: 10. This CDR3 is built from 17 residues. Per the germline V gene, CDR1 is LGHDT and CDR2 is YNNKEL (reference sequence). CDR3 amino acids: CASSHKPSGGAKETQYF. The CDR3 region has the DNA TGTGCCAGCAGCCACAAGCCTAGCGGGGGGGCCAAGGAGACCCAGTACTTC.

The genes are TRBV7-9 and TRBJ1-6; no clear D gene. Between the trimmed V and J ends, which lost 4 bases and 7 bases, there was a span of 8 bases. Per germline, CDR1 SEHNR and CDR2 FQNEAQ (reference sequence). The CDR3 is 13 amino acids. The DNA of the CDR3 is TGTGCCAGCAGCTCGGACGGAAATTCACCCCTCCACTTT. As protein: CASSSDGNSPLHF.

V and J are TRBV15 and TRBJ2-7; D is possibly TRBD2 (6 bases). Trimming stripped 1 base from V and 2 bases from J, with 9 bases between. In germline, CDR1 is LNHNV, CDR2 YYDKDF (reference sequence). The CDR3 contains 14 residues. Written as DNA, the CDR3 is TGTGCCACCAGCAGAGGGGGGGAACCCTACGAGCAGTACTTC. The encoded protein is CATSRGGEPYEQYF.

V gene TRBV5-5 combines with J gene TRBJ2-7, with TRBD1 matching over 7 bases. This CDR3 comprises 16 residues. V gave up 0 bases and J gave up 5 bases; unmatched junction bases: 11. The germline CDR1 and CDR2 sequences are SGHKS and YYEKEE (reference sequence). This chain's CDR3 is CASSLDFSRGGDEQYF. The CDR3 nucleotides are TGTGCCAGCAGCTTGGATTTCTCGAGAGGGGGCGACGAGCAGTACTTC.

This chain joins TRBV7-9 and TRBJ1-6, with a weak D call TRBD1 (5 bases). Germline CDR1 and CDR2: SEHNR and FQNEAQ (reference sequence). Trimming took 3 bases from V and 6 from J, leaving 12 bases between them. The CDR3 length is 15 residues. The CDR3 loop reads CASSFGGARNSPLHF. CDR3 bases: TGTGCCAGCAGCTTTGGTGGGGCCCGTAATTCACCCCTCCACTTT.

In this sample, this clone turned up once. The chain couples TRBV20-1 to TRBJ2-7; D ambiguous. Per the germline V gene, CDR1 is DFQATT and CDR2 is SNEGSKA (reference sequence). The germline V and J ends were trimmed by 3 bases and 4 bases, with 7 bases remaining between them. The CDR3 spans 11 residues. The CDR3 DNA reads TGCAGTGCTAGTGTACAATACGAGCAGTACTTC. As protein: CSASVQYEQYF.

The V call is TRBV6-5, the J call TRBJ1-3, with D hard to call. With 6 bases removed from V and 4 bases from J, the gap between germline ends came to 10 bases. Germline values: CDR1 MNHEY, CDR2 SVGAGI. The CDR3 runs to 13 residues. The CDR3 region is CASSPLGGNTIYF. CDR3 bases: TGTGCCAGCAGCCCCCTCGGGGGAAACACCATATATTTT.

The chain uses TRBV11-2 and TRBJ2-1; D is perhaps TRBD2 (6 bases). Trimming took 0 bases from V and 9 from J, leaving 12 bases between them. Germline CDR1 and CDR2: SGHAT and FQNNGV. The length of the CDR3 is 14 residues. CDR3 sequence: CASSLDRTSPEQFF. For the CDR3, the DNA is TGTGCCAGCAGCTTAGATCGAACTAGCCCTGAGCAGTTCTTC.